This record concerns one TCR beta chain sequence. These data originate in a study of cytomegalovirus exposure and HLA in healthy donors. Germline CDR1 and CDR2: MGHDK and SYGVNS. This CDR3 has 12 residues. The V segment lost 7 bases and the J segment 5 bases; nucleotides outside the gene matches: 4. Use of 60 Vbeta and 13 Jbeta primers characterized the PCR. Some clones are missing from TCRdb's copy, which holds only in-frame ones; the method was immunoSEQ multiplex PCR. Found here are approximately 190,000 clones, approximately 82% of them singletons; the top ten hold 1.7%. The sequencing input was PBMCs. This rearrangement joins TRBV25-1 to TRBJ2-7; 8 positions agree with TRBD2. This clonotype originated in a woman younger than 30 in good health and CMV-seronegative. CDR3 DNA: TGTGCCAGCATTGCCGGGGGGGACGAGCAGTACTTC. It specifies CASIAGGDEQYF.